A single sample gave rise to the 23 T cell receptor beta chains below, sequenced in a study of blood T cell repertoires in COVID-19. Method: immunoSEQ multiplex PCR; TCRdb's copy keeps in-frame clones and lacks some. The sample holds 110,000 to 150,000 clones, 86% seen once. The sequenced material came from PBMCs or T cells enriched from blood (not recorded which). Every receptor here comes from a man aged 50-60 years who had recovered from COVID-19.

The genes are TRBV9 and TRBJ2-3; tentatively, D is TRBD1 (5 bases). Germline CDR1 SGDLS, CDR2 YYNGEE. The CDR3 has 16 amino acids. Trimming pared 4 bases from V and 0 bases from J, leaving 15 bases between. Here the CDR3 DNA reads TGTGCCAGCAGCCCTGGGGCATTTACTAGCACAGATACGCAGTATTTT. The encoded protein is CASSPGAFTSTDTQYF.

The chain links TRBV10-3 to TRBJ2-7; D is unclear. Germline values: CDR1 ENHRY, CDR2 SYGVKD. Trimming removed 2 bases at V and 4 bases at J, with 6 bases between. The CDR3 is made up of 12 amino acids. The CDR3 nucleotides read TGTGCCATCAGTGAGGAGGCGTACGAGCAGTACGTC. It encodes CAISEEAYEQYV.

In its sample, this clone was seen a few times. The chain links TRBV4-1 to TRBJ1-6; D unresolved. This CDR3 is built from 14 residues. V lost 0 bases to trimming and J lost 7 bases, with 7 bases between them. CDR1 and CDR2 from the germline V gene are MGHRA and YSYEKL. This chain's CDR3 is CASSQEPGNSPLHF. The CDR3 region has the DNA TGCGCCAGCAGCCAAGAACCGGGAAATTCACCCCTCCACTTT.

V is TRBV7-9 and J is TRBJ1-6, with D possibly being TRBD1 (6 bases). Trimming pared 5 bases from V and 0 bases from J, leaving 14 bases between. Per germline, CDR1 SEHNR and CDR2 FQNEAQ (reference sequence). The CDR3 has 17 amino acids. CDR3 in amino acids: CASSAWDTSSYNSPLHF. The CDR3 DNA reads TGTGCCAGCAGCGCATGGGACACCAGCTCCTATAATTCACCCCTCCACTTT. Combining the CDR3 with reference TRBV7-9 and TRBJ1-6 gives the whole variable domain DTGVSQNPRHKITKRGQNVTFRCDPISEHNRLYWYRQTLGQGPEFLTYFQNEAQLEKSRLLSDRFSAERPKGSFSTLEIQRTEQGDSAMYLCASSAWDTSSYNSPLHFGNGTRLTVT.

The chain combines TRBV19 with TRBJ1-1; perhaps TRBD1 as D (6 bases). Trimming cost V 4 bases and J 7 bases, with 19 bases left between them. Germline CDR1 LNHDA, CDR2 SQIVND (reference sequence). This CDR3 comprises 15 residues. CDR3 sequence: CASSTLGKGQFEAFF. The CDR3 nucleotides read TGTGCCAGTAGTACCTTAGGGAAGGGACAATTTGAAGCTTTCTTT.

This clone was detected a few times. CDR3 protein: CASSKTSGRAGGTQYF. The CDR3 coding sequence is TGTGCCAGCAGTAAGACTAGCGGGAGGGCCGGGGGGACCCAGTACTTC. The rearrangement links TRBV28 to TRBJ2-5, with TRBD2 identical over 14 bases. V dropped 5 bases and J dropped 7; count of bases not matched to a gene: 9. Germline CDR1 is MDHEN and CDR2 is SYDVKM. The CDR3 extends over 16 amino acids.

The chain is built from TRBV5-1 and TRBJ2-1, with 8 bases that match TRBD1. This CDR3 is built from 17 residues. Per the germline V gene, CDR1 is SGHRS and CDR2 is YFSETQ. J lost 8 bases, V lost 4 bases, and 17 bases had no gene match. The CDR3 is CASSLDPGTGASDEQFF. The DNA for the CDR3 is TGCGCCAGCAGCCTCGACCCCGGGACAGGAGCTAGCGATGAGCAGTTCTTC.

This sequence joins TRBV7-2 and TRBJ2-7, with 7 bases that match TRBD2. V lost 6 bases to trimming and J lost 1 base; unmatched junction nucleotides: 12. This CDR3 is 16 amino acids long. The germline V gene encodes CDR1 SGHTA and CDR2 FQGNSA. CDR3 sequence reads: CASRRRAGESSYEQYF. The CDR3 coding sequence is TGTGCCAGCAGACGGAGGGCGGGAGAATCTTCCTACGAGCAGTACTTC. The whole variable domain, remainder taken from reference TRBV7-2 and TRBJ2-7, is GAGVSQSPSNKVTEKGKDVELRCDPISGHTALYWYRQSLGQGLEFLIYFQGNSAPDKSGLPSDRFSAERTGGSVSTLTIQRTQQEDSAVYLCASRRRAGESSYEQYFGPGTRLTVT.

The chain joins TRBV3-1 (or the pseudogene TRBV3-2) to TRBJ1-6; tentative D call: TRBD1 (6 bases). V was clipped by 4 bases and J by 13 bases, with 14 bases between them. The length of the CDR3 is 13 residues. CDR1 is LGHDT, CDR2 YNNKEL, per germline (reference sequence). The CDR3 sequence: CASSRETGFPLHF. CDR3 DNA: TGTGCCAGCAGCCGGGAGACAGGATTCCCCCTCCACTTT.

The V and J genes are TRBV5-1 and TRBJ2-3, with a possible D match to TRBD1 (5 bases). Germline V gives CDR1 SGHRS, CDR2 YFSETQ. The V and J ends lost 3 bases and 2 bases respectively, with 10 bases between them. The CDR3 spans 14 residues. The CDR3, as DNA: TGCGCCAGCAGCTCAGGACAAGTCACAGATACGCAGTATTTT. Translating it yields CASSSGQVTDTQYF.

CDR3 sequence: CASSPRQGNTEAFF. CDR3 coding DNA: TGCGCCAGCAGCCCAAGACAGGGTAACACTGAAGCTTTCTTT. The chain is built from TRBV5-1 and TRBJ1-1; 7 positions agree with TRBD1. The V gene end was trimmed by 4 bases and the J gene end by 2 bases; junction bases not matched to a gene: 5. Germline V gives CDR1 SGHRS, CDR2 YFSETQ. This CDR3 spans 14 amino acids. The full variable domain, rest sourced from reference TRBV5-1 and TRBJ1-1, is KAGVTQTPRYLIKTRGQQVTLSCSPISGHRSVSWYQQTPGQGLQFLFEYFSETQRNKGNFPGRFSGRQFSNSRSEMNVSTLELGDSALYLCASSPRQGNTEAFFGQGTRLTVV.

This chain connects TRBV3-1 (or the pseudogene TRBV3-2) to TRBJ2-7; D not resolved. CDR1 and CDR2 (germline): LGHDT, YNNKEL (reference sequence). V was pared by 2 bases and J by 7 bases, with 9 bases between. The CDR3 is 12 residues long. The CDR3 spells CASSQSMVEQYF. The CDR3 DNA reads TGTGCCAGCAGCCAATCTATGGTAGAGCAGTACTTC.

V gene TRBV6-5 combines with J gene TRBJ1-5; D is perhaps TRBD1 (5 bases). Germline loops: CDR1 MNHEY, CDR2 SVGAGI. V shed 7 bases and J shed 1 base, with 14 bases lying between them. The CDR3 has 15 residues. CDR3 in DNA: TGTGCCAGCACCCAGGACAATCGGAGCAATCAGCCCCAGCATTTT. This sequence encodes CASTQDNRSNQPQHF.

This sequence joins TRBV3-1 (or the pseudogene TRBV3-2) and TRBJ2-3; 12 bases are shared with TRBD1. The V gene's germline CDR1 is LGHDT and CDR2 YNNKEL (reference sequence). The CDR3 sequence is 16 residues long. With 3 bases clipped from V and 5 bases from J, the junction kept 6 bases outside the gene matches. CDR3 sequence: CASSQPGQGAGDTQYF. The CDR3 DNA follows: TGTGCCAGCAGCCAGCCGGGACAGGGGGCAGGAGATACGCAGTATTTT.

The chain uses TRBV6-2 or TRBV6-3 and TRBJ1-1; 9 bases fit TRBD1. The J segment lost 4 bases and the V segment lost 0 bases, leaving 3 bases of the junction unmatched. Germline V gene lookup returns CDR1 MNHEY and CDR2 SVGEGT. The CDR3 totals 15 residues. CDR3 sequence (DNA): TGTGCCAGCAGTTACTCGGTGACAGGGGGCACTGAAGCTTTCTTT. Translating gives CASSYSVTGGTEAFF.

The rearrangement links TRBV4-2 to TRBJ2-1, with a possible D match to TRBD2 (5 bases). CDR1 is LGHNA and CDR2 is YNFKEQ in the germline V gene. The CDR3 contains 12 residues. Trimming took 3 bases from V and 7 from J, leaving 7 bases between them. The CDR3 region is CASSQDSNEQFF. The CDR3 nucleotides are TGTGCCAGCAGCCAGGACTCAAATGAGCAGTTCTTC.

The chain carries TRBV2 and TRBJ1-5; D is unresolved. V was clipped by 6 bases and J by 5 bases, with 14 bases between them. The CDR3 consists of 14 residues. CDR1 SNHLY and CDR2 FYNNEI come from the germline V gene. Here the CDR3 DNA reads TGTGCCAGCAGGCGGGGAGCCACTGATCAGCCCCAGCATTTT. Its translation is CASRRGATDQPQHF.

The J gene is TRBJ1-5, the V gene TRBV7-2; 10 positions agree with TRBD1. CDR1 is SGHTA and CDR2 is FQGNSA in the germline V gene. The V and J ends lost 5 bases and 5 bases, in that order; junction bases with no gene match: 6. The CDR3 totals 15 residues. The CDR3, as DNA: TGTGCCAGCAGCCCCGGGACAGGGGACCATCAGCCCCAGCATTTT. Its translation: CASSPGTGDHQPQHF.

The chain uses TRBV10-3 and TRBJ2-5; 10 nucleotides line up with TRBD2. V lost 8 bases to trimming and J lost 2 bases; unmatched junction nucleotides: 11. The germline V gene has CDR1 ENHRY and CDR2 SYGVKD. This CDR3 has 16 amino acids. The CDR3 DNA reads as TGTGCCATCGGAGGATCTAGCGGGAGTCCACAAGAGACCCAGTACTTC. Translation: CAIGGSSGSPQETQYF.

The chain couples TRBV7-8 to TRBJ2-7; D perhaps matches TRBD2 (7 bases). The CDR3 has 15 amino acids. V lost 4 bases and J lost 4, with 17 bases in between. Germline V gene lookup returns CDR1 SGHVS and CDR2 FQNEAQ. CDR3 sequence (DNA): TGTGCCAGCAGCTCACAGGGAGGGGGGCTATACGAGCAGTACTTC. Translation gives CASSSQGGGLYEQYF.

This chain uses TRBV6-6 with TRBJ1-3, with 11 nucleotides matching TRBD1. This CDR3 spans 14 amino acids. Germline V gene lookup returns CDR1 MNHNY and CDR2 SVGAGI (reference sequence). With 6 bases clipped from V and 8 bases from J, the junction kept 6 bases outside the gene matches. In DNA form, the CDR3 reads TGTGCCAGCAGGCCCGGACAGGGGGCGTACACCATATATTTT. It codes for CASRPGQGAYTIYF.

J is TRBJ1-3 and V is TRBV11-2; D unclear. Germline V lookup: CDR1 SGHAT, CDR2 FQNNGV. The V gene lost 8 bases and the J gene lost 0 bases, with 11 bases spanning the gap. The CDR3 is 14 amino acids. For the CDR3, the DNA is TGTGCCAGCTTACCAGGAAGCTCTGGAAACACCATATATTTT. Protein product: CASLPGSSGNTIYF. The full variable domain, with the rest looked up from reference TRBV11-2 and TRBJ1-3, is EAGVAQSPRYKIIEKRQSVAFWCNPISGHATLYWYQQILGQGPKLLIQFQNNGVVDDSQLPKDRFSAERLKGVDSTLKIQPAKLEDSAVYLCASLPGSSGNTIYFGEGSWLTVV.

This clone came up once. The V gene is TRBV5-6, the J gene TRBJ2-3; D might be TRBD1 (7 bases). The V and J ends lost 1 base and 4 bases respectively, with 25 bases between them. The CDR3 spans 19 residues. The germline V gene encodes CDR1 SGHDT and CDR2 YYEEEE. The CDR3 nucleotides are TGTGCCAGCAGCTTGAGACTTGGGAGGACAGGCCAATCCCCAGATACGCAGTATTTT. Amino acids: CASSLRLGRTGQSPDTQYF.